A selection of T cell receptor beta chains follows, all from one sample in a study of blood T cell repertoires in COVID-19. The repertoire was sequenced with immunoSEQ multiplex PCR; TCRdb's copy has only in-frame clones and lacks some. The sample consists of around 31,000 clones, roughly nine tenths of them appearing once. Sequencing used peripheral blood. The source is a man in his 60s with acute or convalescent COVID-19. CDR3s include the opening cysteine and the closing phenylalanine or tryptophan. The D gene is left open where the match is weak.

TRBJ2-3,TRBV3-1/TRBV3-2,13,-,TGTGCCAGCAAAGGTCTAGTTGTAGATACGCAGTATTTT,CASKGLVVDTQYF
TRBJ1-5,TRBV28,19,-,TGTGCCAGCGGCAAAACGGGGGGTAGAAGGGTTAACGGCAATCAGCCCCAGCATTTT,CASGKTGGRRVNGNQPQHF
TRBJ2-1,TRBV10-1,15,-,TGCGCCAGCAGTGAGGAGGTATCAAGGTCCCATGAGCAGTTCTTC,CASSEEVSRSHEQFF
TRBJ1-3,TRBV6-5,15,-,TGTGCCAGCAGCCCCGATCGGAGCTCTGGAAACACCATATATTTT,CASSPDRSSGNTIYF
TRBJ1-3,TRBV25-1,16,TRBD1,TGTGCCAGCAGTGGATGGGGACAGCTCTCTGGAAACACCATATATTTT,CASSGWGQLSGNTIYF
TRBJ2-7,TRBV7-6,13,TRBD1,TGTGCCAGCAGCTTAACAGGGGCCTACGAGCAGTACTTC,CASSLTGAYEQYF
TRBJ2-2,TRBV28,16,-,TGTGCCAGCATCCCAGCAGGGGTATCCAACACCGGGGAGCTGTTTTTT,CASIPAGVSNTGELFF
TRBJ2-7,TRBV6-5,14,TRBD1,TGTGCCAGCAGTTACTCGGACAGGGCCTACGAGCAGTACTTC,CASSYSDRAYEQYF
TRBJ1-5,TRBV6-5,13,TRBD1,TGTGCCAGCAGTACGACAGGGGGACAGCCCCAGCATTTT,CASSTTGGQPQHF
TRBJ1-3,TRBV7-2,14,TRBD1,TGTGCCAGCAGTCCGCAGGGGGTTGGAAACACCATATATTTT,CASSPQGVGNTIYF
TRBJ2-5,TRBV7-8,13,-,TGTGCCAGCAGCTCGGACACACAAGAGACCCAGTACTTC,CASSSDTQETQYF
TRBJ1-4,TRBV9,14,-,TGTGCCAGCAGCACTGGACAGACTAATGAAAAACTGTTTTTT,CASSTGQTNEKLFF
TRBJ2-5,TRBV24-1,16,-,TGTGCCACCAGTGCTCACCCCCCGGGACAAGGGACGGCCCAGTACTTC,CATSAHPPGQGTAQYF
TRBJ2-5,TRBV29-1,13,-,TGCAGCGTTGAAGCCCAGGGATCAGAGACCCAGTACTTC,CSVEAQGSETQYF
TRBJ2-3,TRBV11-3,15,TRBD2,TGTGCCAGCAGCCGCGGCGGGAGAAGCACAGATACGCAGTATTTT,CASSRGGRSTDTQYF